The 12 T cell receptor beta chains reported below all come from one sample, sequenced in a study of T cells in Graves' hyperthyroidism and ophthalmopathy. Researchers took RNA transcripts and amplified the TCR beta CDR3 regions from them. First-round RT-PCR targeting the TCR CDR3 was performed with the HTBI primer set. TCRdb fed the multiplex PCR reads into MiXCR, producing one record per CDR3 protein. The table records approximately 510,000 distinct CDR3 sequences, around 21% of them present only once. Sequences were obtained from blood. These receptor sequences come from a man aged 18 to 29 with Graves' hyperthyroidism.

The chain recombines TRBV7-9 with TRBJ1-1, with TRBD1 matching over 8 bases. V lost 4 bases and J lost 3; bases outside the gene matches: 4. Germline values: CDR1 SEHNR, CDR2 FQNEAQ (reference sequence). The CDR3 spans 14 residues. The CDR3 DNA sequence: TGTGCCAGCAGCTGGACGACAGGGGACACTGAAGCTTTCTTT. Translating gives CASSWTTGDTEAFF.

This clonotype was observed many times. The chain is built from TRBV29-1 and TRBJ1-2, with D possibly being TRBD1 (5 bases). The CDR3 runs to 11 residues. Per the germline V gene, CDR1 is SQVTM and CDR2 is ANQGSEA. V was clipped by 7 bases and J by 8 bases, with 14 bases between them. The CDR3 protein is CSAAGTLGYTF. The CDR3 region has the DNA TGCAGCGCCGCCGGGACGTTAGGCTACACCTTC.

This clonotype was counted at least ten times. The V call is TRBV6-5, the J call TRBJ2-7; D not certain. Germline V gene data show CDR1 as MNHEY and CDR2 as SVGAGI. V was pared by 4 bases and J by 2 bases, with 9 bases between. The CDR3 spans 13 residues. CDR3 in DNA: TGTGCCAGCAGTTGGTCTGAGGCCTACGAGCAGTACTTC. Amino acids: CASSWSEAYEQYF.

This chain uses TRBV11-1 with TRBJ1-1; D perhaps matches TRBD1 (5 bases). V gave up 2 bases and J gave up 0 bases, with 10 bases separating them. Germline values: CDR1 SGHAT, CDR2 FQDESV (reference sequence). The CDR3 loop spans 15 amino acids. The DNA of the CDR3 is TGTGCCAGCAGCTTACCCGGGGCCGTGAACACTGAAGCTTTCTTT. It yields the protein CASSLPGAVNTEAFF.

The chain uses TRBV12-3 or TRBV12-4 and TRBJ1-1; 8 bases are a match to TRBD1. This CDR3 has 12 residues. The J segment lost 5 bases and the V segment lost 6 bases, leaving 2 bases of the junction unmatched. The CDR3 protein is CASRWTGTEAFF. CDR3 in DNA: TGTGCCAGCAGGTGGACAGGGACTGAAGCTTTCTTT.

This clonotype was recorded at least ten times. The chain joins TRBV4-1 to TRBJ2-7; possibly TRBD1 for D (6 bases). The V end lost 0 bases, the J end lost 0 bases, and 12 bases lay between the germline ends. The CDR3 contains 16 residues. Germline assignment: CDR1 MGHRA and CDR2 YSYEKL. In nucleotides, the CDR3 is TGCGCCAGCAGCCAAGACAACAGGGTCGTCTCCTACGAGCAGTACTTC. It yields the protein CASSQDNRVVSYEQYF.

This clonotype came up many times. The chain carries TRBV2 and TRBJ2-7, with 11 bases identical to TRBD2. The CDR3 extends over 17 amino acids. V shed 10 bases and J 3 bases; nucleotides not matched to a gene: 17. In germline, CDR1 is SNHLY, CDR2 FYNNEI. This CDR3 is CATRPETSGIGGYEQYF. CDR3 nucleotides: TGTGCCACCCGCCCGGAGACTAGCGGGATAGGCGGCTACGAGCAGTACTTC.

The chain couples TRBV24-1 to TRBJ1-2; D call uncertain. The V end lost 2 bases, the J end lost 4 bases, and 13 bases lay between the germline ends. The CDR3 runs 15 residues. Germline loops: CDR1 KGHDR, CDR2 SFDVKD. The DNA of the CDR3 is TGTGCCACCAGTGATTCATCTGCGTTGGCCTATGGCTACACCTTC. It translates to CATSDSSALAYGYTF.

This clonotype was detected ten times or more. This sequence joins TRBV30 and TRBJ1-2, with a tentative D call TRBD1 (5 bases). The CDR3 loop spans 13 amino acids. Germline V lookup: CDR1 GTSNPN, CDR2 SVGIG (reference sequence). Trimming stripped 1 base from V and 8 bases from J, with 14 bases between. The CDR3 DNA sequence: TGTGCCTGGAGTGCGGAGAGACAGCCGGGCTACACCTTC. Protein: CAWSAERQPGYTF.

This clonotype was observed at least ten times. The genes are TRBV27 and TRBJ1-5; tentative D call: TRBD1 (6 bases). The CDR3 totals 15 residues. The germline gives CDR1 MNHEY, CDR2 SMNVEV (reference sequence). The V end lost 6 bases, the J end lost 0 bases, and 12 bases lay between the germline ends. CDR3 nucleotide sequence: TGTGCCAGCAGGTCAGGACAGCTTAGCAATCAGCCCCAGCATTTT. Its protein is CASRSGQLSNQPQHF.

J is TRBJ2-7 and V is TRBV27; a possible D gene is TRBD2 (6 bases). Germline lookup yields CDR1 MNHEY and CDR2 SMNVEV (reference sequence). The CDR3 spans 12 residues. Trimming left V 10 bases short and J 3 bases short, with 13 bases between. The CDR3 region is CATRGMGYEQYF. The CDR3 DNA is TGTGCCACCCGCGGGATGGGCTACGAGCAGTACTTC.

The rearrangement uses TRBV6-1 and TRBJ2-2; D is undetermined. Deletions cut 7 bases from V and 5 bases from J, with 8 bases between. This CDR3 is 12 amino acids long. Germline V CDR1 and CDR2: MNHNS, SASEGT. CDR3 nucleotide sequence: TGTGCCAGCACCATTGGGACCGGGGAGCTGTTTTTT. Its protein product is CASTIGTGELFF.